These 9 T cell receptor beta chains originate from one sample sequenced in a study of blood T cells in healthy people across ages. A J-beta primer mix and a sample-barcoded 5' primer were used in a second PCR of about 7 to 12 cycles. TCRdb redid the calling of the 5' RACE reads with MiXCR, one entry per CDR3 protein. The sample holds 1.5 million or so distinct CDR3 sequences; around 40% are singletons and the top ten take 4%. The sequencing input was blood. Receptor source: a young woman in good health.

On this clonotype: The junction and the germline gene differ at one end; a read error may be behind it. This CDR3 is CAGSPRAYNEQFF. The CDR3 DNA is TGTGCCGGCAGCCCCCGTGCCTACAATGAGCAGTTCTTC. This chain links TRBV9 with TRBJ2-1, with no clear D. CDR3 length: 13 amino acids. In germline, CDR1 is SGDLS, CDR2 YYNGEE.

The chain links TRBV20-1 to TRBJ2-7; 12 bases are a match to TRBD2. Germline CDR1 reads DFQATT; CDR2 reads SNEGSKA (reference sequence). Trimming at V came to 0 bases and at J to 4 bases, leaving 13 bases not matched to a gene. This CDR3 spans 18 amino acids. CDR3 residues: CSARDKQTPGLAGYEQYF. CDR3 sequence (DNA): TGCAGTGCTAGAGATAAGCAAACTCCGGGACTAGCGGGTTACGAGCAGTACTTC.

The chain carries TRBV12-3 or TRBV12-4 and TRBJ2-2, with a possible D match to TRBD1 (6 bases). The V and J ends lost 6 bases and 2 bases respectively, with 13 bases between them. This CDR3 has 15 amino acids. DNA for the CDR3: TGTGCCAGCAGCCGATTGGACAGAAACACCGGGGAGCTGTTTTTT. Amino acid sequence: CASSRLDRNTGELFF.

V is TRBV20-1 and J is TRBJ2-4; 9 bases are shared with TRBD1. Losses at the gene ends were 1 base for V and 8 bases for J; bases not matched to a gene: 6. This CDR3 contains 14 residues. CDR1 and CDR2 from the germline V gene are DFQATT and SNEGSKA (reference sequence). The DNA for the CDR3 is TGCAGTGCTAGAGGTGTGAGGACAGGGGACATTCAGTACTTC. Encoded protein: CSARGVRTGDIQYF.

The rearrangement links TRBV15 to TRBJ1-2; tentative D call: TRBD1 (5 bases). This CDR3 contains 16 residues. Germline CDR1 is LNHNV and CDR2 is YYDKDF (reference sequence). V was shortened by 5 bases and J by 3 bases, with 19 bases between the two germline ends. The CDR3 DNA reads TGTGCCACCAGCGAGGGGTTCGGAAATGGGGACTATGGCTACACCTTC. It yields the protein CATSEGFGNGDYGYTF.

V gene TRBV12-3 or TRBV12-4 combines with J gene TRBJ2-2, with 11 bases identical to TRBD2. The CDR3 runs to 15 residues. J gave up 6 bases and V 6 bases, and 6 bases lay outside the gene matches. As DNA, the CDR3 is TGTGCCAGCAGGCTTAGCGGGGGGGCATCCGGGGAGCTGTTTTTT. Translating gives CASRLSGGASGELFF.

The chain recombines TRBV28 with TRBJ2-7; 10 bases match TRBD2. This CDR3 comprises 15 residues. CDR1 and CDR2 (germline): MDHEN, SYDVKM. Germline trimming cut 5 bases from V and 3 bases from J; bases unmatched to any gene: 7. DNA for the CDR3: TGTGCCAGCAGTCCCGGGACTAGCGCACGCTACGAGCAGTACTTC. It encodes CASSPGTSARYEQYF.

The chain links TRBV18 to TRBJ2-1; TRBD2 agrees at 9 bases. The CDR3 runs 15 residues. Germline CDR1 and CDR2: KGHSH and LQKENI. The V segment lost 4 bases and the J segment 4 bases; nucleotides outside the gene matches: 5. CDR3 in amino acids: CASSRLAGHYNEQFF. CDR3 DNA: TGTGCCAGCTCACGGCTAGCGGGGCATTACAATGAGCAGTTCTTC.

The chain uses TRBV27 and TRBJ2-7; weak D call: TRBD1 (6 bases). Trimming shortened V by 3 bases and J by 5 bases, and 17 bases separated the two germline ends. The CDR3 length is 15 residues. In germline, CDR1 is MNHEY, CDR2 SMNVEV (reference sequence). The CDR3 DNA is TGTGCCAGCAGTTTCTTACAGGGTGGACTCGACGAGCAGTACTTC. It encodes CASSFLQGGLDEQYF.